This T cell receptor (beta chain) was found in a study of beta chain features in type 1 diabetes (dated by TCRdb to 2016 to 2019). Looking at the study overall: No differences in mean age, gender distribution, total cell number or subset yield were found between patients and healthy donors. A total of 85 million to 140 million sorted cells were examined across all samples, and a strong correlation was observed between cell number per subset and RNA yield. The study compared the TCRB repertoires of sorted circulating CD4+ T cell subsets in recently diagnosed type 1 diabetes patients with those in matched healthy donors. Naive and central memory subsets were obtained from all 28 donors, but regulatory and stem cell-like memory subsets were isolated from only 8 patients and roughly 8 healthy donors.

The CDR3 sequence holds 13 residues, the cysteine and phenylalanine included. Only the CDR3 part of the read is kept: 39 bases, read in frame from the first base. The CDR1 and CDR2 encoded by the germline V gene (reference sequence) are LNHDA and SQIVND. V is clipped by 6 bases and J by 5 bases, and the sequence between their germline boundaries is 13 bases long. Each donor gave one peripheral blood draw, around 0.12 L on average, collected into heparinised tubes. A BD FACSAria II and a panel including CD45RO, CCR7, CD25, CD127, CD95 and CD27 were used to sort naive, central memory, regulatory and stem cell-like memory CD4+ T cells. A purity above 95% was achieved for all sorted populations. Right away, PBMCs were isolated by Lymphoprep density gradient centrifugation and were stained directly, with no culture step. So that batch effects would be minimized, each experiment stained and sorted samples in pairs, pairing one healthy donor with one patient.

The entire amount of isolated RNA was reverse transcribed using the High Capacity cDNA Reverse Transcription Kit, so the sequenced TCRB transcripts were expressed ones. Deep immunoSEQ sequencing was applied to naive, central memory and regulatory T cell samples, giving an average of about 3.8 million total reads per sample. Sorted cells were lysed in RLT buffer, and RNA was extracted using DNase-treated RNeasy Micro or Mini kits according to cell number. To prevent cross-contamination, each cell subset was processed individually, whereas patient and healthy donor samples were processed jointly. TCRB sequences were amplified from cDNA with the immunoSEQ multiplex PCR, producing 87-bp fragments spanning the CDR3 region. Sequencing of the amplicons was done on the Illumina HiSeq platform. Processing in the source paper ran as follows. Synthetic template baselines were used to correct PCR bias computationally, reads within Hamming distance 2 were collapsed together, and singletons that could not be merged were discarded. Reads were aligned to IMGT to assign V, D and J genes, CDR3 length, and insertions or deletions at six rearrangement sites. Clonotype counts were normalized to sorted cell number within each subset before computing true diversity and Gini coefficients with the tcR R package. The overlap coefficient, calculated on TCRB nucleotide sequences, was used to measure repertoire sharing. In TCRdb, the immuneACCESS table is reduced to in-frame sequences with V and J assigned. These tables do not hold every clone; where another copy was compared, an unresolved V gene accounts for under half, and the others remain unexplained. V, J and clone size reflect that table, while D and trimming were determined from the DNA. The sample records roughly 300,000 clones, 12% to 15% of which are singletons. The top ten constitute 6.7% of the sample.

Summary of the overall study and its limitations: Naive, central memory and regulatory TCRB repertoires appeared to be more alike among patients than among healthy donors. Because cDNA rather than genomic DNA was sequenced, highly expressing activated cells could have been over-represented, although no difference in activation and CD3 levels was found between groups. A moderate but significant shortening of TCRB CDR3 length was observed in type 1 diabetes patients in all four CD4+ subsets. Patients with type 1 diabetes made fewer insertions and deleted more nucleotides at VDJ recombination sites, implying thymic rearrangement abnormalities. PCR may preferentially amplify shorter templates, but because patient and control samples were amplified and corrected together, any resulting skew would affect both groups equally. Because the HLA sub-analyses included only small numbers of individuals, any influence of HLA type on TCRB rearrangement was left unresolved.

In this sample, this clone turned up a few times. Its target antigen remains unknown. There are no base qualities to consult, and no much larger clone falls within one base. The sample was central memory CD4+ T cells from blood. The chain couples TRBV19 to TRBJ1-1; perhaps TRBD1 is the D gene, with 6 bases matching. This receptor was taken from a man younger than 40 in good health. Here the CDR3 is given as CASRTDSKTEAFF. The sequence in DNA is TGTGCCAGTAGAACGGACAGTAAGACTGAAGCTTTCTTT.